This TCR beta chain was sequenced during a study of regulatory T cells in long-lasting Graves disease. According to the study, TCR beta libraries were built with iRepertoire HTBI primers and CDR3-region Arm-PCR. TCRdb re-called the multiplex PCR reads through MiXCR, storing one row per CDR3 protein. Here the sample spans 250,000 to 300,000 distinct CDR3 sequences, 15% to 20% being singletons. Ten or more counts support this clonotype. Time point noted: newly diagnosed GD, antithyroid drugs for less than 3 months. Following extraction of RNA from PBMCs, that RNA was used to make the TCR library. With 0 bases clipped from V and 9 bases from J, the junction kept 2 bases outside the gene matches. CDR3 length equals 13 residues. This same sample was also taken into another study, of T cells in Graves' hyperthyroidism and ophthalmopathy.

Sample: peripheral blood mononuclear cells (PBMCs), taken at new diagnosis, from a patient treated with antithyroid drugs. The chain joins TRBV12-3 or TRBV12-4 to TRBJ2-1; 7 bases are shared with TRBD2. This receptor was taken from a woman under 40 with Graves disease. For the CDR3, the DNA is TGTGCCAGCAGTTTAGCGGGGGGGACTGAGCAGTTCTTC. This gives the protein CASSLAGGTEQFF.